This T cell receptor (beta chain) was observed in a study of T cells after yellow fever vaccination. Researchers made TCR cDNA using 5'RACE template switching, and this step added a universal primer site and UMIs. TCRdb re-analysed the 5' RACE reads in MiXCR, keeping a single row per CDR3 protein. The sample yields roughly 340,000 distinct CDR3 sequences, 8.7% seen once. Trimming removed 4 bases from V and 4 bases from J, with 11 bases in between. CDR1 and CDR2 from the germline V gene are SGHRS and YFSETQ. This CDR3 region has 13 residues. This clonotype appeared many times. The starting material was PBMCs, obtained on the day of the first yellow fever vaccination. V gene TRBV5-1 combines with J gene TRBJ1-1; TRBD1 might be the D (6 bases). The source of this sequence is a young man who received the YFV17D yellow fever vaccine. CDR3 loop: CASSTYRATEAFF. The CDR3 DNA follows: TGCGCCAGCAGCACCTACAGGGCCACTGAAGCTTTCTTT.